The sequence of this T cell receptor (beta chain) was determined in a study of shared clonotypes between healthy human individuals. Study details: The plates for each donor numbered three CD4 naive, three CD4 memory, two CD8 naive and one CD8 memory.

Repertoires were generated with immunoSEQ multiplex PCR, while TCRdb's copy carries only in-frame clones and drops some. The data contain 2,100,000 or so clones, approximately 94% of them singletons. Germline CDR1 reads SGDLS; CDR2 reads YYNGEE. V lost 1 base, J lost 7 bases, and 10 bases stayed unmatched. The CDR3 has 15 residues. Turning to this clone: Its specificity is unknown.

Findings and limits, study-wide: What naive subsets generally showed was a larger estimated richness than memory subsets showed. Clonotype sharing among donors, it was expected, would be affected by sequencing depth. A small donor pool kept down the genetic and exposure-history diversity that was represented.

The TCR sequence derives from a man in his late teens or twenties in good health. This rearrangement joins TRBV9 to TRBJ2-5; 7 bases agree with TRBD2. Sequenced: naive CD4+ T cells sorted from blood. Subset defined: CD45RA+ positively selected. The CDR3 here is CASSVTASGVGTQYF. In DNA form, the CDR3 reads TGTGCCAGCAGCGTAACGGCTAGCGGCGTGGGGACCCAGTACTTC.